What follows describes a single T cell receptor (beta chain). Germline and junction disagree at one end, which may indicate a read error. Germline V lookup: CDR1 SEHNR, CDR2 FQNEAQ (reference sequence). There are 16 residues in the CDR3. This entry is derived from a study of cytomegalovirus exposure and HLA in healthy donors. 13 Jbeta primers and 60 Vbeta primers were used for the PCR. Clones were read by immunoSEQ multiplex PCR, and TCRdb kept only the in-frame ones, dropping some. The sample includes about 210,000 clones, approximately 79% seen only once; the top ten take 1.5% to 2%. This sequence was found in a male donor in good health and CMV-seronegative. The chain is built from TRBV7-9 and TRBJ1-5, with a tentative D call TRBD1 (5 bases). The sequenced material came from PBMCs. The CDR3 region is CSSSSFRGGRDQPQHF. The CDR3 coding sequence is TGTTCCAGCAGCTCATTTCGGGGGGGACGGGATCAGCCCCAGCATTTT.